This T cell receptor (beta chain) is from a study of vaccination effects on CD4 cells after COVID-19. Scientists isolated CD4+ T cells after a roughly nine-day culture period ended. Their SARS-CoV-2 infection, verified by PCR, occurred between March and December 2020. Either the mRNA-1273 or the BNT162b2 vaccine was given to participants as two doses. The CDR3 consists of 13 residues. V was clipped by 8 bases and J by 2 bases; unmatched bases: 4. TCRdb's copy holds only in-frame clones and misses some; the assay was immunoSEQ multiplex PCR. Among about 34,000 clones listed, about 68% were seen once. Comment on this clone: The antigen remains undetermined.

The TCR was taken from a human donor who had a prior SARS-CoV-2 infection. V usage is TRBV12-3 or TRBV12-4 and J usage is TRBJ2-7; 9 bases are shared with TRBD2. The source material was CD4+ T cells from PBMCs cultured without peptide, sampled after COVID-19 vaccination. The CDR3 bases are TGTGCCAGCTTAGCGGGAGCGACCTACGAGCAGTACTTC. Its translation: CASLAGATYEQYF.